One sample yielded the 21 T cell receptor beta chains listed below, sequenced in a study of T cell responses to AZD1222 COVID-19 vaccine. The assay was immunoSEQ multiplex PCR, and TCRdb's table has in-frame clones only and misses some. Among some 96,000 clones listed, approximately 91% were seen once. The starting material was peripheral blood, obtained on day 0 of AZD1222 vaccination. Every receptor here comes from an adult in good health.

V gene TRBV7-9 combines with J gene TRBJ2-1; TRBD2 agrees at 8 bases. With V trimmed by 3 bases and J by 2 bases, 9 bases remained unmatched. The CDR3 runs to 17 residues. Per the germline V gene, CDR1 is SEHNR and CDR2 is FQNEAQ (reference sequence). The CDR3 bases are TGTGCCAGCAGCTTCTTGCGGGGGGCCGACGCCTACAATGAGCAGTTCTTC. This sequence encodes CASSFLRGADAYNEQFF.

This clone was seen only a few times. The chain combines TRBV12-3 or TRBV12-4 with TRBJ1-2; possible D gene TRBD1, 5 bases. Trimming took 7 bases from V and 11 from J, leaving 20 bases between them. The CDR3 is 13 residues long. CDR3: CASTLGQGVSYTF. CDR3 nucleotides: TGTGCCAGCACTCTGGGTCAGGGAGTGAGTTACACCTTC.

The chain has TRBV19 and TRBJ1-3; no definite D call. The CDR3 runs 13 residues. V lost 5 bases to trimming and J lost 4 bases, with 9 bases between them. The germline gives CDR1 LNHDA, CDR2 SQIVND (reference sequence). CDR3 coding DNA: TGTGCCAGTAGTCCCCCAGGCGGAAACACCATATATTTT. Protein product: CASSPPGGNTIYF.

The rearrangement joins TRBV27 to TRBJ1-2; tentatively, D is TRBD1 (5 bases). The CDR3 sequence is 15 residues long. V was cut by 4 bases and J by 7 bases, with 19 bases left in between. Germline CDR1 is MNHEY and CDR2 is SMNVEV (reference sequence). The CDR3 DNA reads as TGTGCCAGCAGTTGGGGGGGAGGTTTTGTCGGTGGCTACACCTTC. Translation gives CASSWGGGFVGGYTF.

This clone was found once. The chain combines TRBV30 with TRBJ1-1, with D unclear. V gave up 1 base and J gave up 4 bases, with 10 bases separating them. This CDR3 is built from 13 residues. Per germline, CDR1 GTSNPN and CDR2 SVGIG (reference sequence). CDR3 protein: CAWSEGPSTEAFF. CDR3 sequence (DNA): TGTGCCTGGAGTGAGGGTCCCTCCACTGAAGCTTTCTTT.

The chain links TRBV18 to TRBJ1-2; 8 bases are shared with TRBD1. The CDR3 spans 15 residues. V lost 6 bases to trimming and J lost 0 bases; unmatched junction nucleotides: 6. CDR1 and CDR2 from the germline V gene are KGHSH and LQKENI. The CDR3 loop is CASSPGTGANYGYTF. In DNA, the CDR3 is TGTGCCAGCTCCCCCGGGACAGGAGCTAACTATGGCTACACCTTC.

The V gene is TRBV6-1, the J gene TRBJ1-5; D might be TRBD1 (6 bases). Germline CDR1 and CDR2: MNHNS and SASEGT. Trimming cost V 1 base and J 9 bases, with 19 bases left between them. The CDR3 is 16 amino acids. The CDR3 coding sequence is TGTGCCAGCAGTGAAGGGTCATTGCAGGGGAACGGGCCCCAGCATTTT. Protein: CASSEGSLQGNGPQHF.

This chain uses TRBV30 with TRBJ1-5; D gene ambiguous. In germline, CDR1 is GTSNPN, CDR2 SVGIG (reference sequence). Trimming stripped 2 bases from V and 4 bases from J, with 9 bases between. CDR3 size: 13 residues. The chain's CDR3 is CAWSSGENQPQHF. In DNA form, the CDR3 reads TGTGCCTGGAGTAGCGGGGAGAATCAGCCCCAGCATTTT.

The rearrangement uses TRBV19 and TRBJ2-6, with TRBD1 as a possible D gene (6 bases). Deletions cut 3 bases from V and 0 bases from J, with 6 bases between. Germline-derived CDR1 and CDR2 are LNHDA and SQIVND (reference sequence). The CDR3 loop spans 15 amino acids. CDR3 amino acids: CASSMGASGANVLTF. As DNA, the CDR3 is TGTGCCAGTAGTATGGGGGCCTCTGGGGCCAACGTCCTGACTTTC.

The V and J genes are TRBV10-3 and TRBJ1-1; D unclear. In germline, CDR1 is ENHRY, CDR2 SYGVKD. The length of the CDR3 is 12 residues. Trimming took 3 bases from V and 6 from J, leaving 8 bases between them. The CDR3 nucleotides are TGTGCCATCAGTGATTTAGGTTCTGAAGCTTTCTTT. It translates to CAISDLGSEAFF.

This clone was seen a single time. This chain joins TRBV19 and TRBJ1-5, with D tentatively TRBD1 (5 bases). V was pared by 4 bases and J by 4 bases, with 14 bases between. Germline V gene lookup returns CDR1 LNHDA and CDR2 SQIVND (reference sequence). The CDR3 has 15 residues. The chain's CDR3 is CASSNFGGGNQPQHF. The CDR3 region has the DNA TGTGCCAGTAGTAATTTCGGGGGGGGTAATCAGCCCCAGCATTTT.

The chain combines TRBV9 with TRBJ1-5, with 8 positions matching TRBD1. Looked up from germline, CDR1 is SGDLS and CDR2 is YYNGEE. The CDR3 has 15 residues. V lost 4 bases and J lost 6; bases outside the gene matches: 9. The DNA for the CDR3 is TGTGCCAGCAGCCCCGGACAGGGCGAGGGTCAGCCCCAGCATTTT. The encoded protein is CASSPGQGEGQPQHF.

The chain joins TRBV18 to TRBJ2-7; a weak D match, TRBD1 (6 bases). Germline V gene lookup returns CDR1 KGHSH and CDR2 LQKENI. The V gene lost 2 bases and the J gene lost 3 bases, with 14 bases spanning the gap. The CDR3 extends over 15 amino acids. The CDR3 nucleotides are TGTGCCAGCTCACCAGGGACGGGACATAACTACGAGCAGTACTTC. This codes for CASSPGTGHNYEQYF. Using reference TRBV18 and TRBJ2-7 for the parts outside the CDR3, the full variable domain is NAGVMQNPRHLVRRRGQEARLRCSPMKGHSHVYWYRQLPEEGLKFMVYLQKENIIDESGMPKERFSAEFPKEGPSILRIQQVVRGDSAAYFCASSPGTGHNYEQYFGPGTRLTVT.

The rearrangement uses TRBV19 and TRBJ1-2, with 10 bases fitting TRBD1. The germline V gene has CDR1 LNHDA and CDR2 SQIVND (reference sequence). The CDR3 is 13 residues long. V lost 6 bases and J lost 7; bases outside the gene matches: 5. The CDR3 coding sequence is TGTGCCAGTAGAGCCGGGACAGGGGTTGGCTACACCTTC. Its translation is CASRAGTGVGYTF.

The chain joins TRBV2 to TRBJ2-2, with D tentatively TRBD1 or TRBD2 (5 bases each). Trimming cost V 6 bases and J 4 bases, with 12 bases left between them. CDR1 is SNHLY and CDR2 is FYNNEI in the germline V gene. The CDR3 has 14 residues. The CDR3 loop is CASRNPGTTGELFF. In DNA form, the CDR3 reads TGTGCCAGCAGGAATCCCGGGACCACCGGGGAGCTGTTTTTT.

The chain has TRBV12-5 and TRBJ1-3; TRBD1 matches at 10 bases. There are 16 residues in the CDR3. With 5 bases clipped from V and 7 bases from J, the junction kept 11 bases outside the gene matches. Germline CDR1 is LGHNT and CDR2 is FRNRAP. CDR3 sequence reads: CASGTAGQGNLNTIYF. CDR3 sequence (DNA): TGTGCTAGTGGTACCGCGGGACAGGGGAATTTGAACACCATATATTTT.

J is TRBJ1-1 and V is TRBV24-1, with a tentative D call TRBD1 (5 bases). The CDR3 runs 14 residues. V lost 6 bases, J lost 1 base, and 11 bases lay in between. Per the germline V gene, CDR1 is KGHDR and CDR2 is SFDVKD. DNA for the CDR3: TGTGCCACCAGTTCCGGGACCCGGAACACTGAAGCTTTCTTT. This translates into CATSSGTRNTEAFF.

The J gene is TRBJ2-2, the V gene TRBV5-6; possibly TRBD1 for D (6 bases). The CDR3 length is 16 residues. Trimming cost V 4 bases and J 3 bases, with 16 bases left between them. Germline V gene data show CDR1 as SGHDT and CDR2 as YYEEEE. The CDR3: CASSPRQAPYTGELFF. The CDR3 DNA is TGTGCCAGCAGCCCCAGACAGGCCCCGTACACCGGGGAGCTGTTTTTT.

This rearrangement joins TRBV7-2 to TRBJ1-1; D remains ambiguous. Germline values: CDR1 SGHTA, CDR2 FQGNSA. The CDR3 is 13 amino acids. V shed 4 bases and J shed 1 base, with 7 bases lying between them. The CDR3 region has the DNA TGTGCCAGCAGCTACACGGCGAACACTGAAGCTTTCTTT. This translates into CASSYTANTEAFF. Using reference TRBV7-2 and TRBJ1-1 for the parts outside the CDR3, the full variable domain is GAGVSQSPSNKVTEKGKDVELRCDPISGHTALYWYRQSLGQGLEFLIYFQGNSAPDKSGLPSDRFSAERTGGSVSTLTIQRTQQEDSAVYLCASSYTANTEAFFGQGTRLTVV.

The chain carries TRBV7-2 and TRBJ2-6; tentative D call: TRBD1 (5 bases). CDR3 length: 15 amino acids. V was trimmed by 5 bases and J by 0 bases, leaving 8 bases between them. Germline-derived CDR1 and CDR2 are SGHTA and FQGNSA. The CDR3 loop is CASSPRGSGANVLTF. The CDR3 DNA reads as TGTGCCAGCAGCCCTAGGGGCTCTGGGGCCAACGTCCTGACTTTC.

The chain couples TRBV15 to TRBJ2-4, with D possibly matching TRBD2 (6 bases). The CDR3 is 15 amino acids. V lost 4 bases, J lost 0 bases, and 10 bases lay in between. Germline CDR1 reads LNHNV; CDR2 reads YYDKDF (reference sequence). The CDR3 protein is CATSTPGVAKNIQYF. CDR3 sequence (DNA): TGTGCCACCAGCACCCCGGGGGTAGCCAAAAACATTCAGTACTTC.